This T cell receptor beta chain is from a study of CD8 T cells in ankylosing spondylitis. The study's findings and limits: A number of the motif variants had already been described in reactive arthritis synovial fluid and blood. Significant enrichment of disease-linked clones was reportedly seen in matched ankylosing spondylitis synovial fluid. Ankylosing spondylitis blood appeared to carry a characteristic TCR beta motif of roughly eight highly homologous variants.

The ends lost 5 bases at V and 7 bases at J; junction bases unmatched: 9. Germline CDR1 SGHKS, CDR2 YYEKEE (reference sequence). This CDR3 contains 15 residues. This clonotype was recorded many times. Its specificity is not known. TCRdb analysed the 5' RACE reads with MiXCR anew, one entry per CDR3 protein. Of 150,000 to 200,000 distinct CDR3 sequences listed, around 10% are singletons. The specimen sequenced was blood, either unsorted or a sorted T cell fraction (not recorded which). The chain combines TRBV5-5 with TRBJ2-7; TRBD2 matches at 13 bases. This sequence originates from a male donor with ankylosing spondylitis or in good health (not recorded which). CDR3 region: CASSYAPGLAGEQYF. The CDR3 region has the DNA TGTGCCAGCAGTTACGCACCGGGACTAGCGGGAGAGCAGTACTTC.